This record concerns one T cell receptor beta chain sequence. Its specificity is not known. Primers for the PCR totalled 60 Vbeta and 13 Jbeta. Only in-frame clones appear in the TCRdb table, and some are missing; sequencing was by immunoSEQ multiplex PCR. The sample carries about 200,000 clones, around 88% recorded once. The sample comes from a study of cytomegalovirus exposure and HLA in healthy donors. Study in general: A data release that came early held approximately 92 million unique TCRs from HLA-typed donors.

The V gene lost 1 base and the J gene lost 0 bases, with 9 bases spanning the gap. The CDR3 contains 15 residues. Germline V CDR1 and CDR2: SEHNR, FQNEAQ (reference sequence). Overall study results and limits: Presence/absence analyses supposed approximately even sequencing depth among donors. Segments of the TCR beta V type were, in most cases, productive about 87% or about 30% of the time in an earlier analysis.

This clonotype was obtained from a woman in her twenties or thirties in good health and CMV-seronegative. V gene TRBV7-9 combines with J gene TRBJ2-5; a possible D gene is TRBD2 (6 bases). The sequenced sample was PBMCs. In DNA, the CDR3 is TGTGCCAGCAGCTTAGGCGGGAACTACCAAGAGACCCAGTACTTC. Translation gives CASSLGGNYQETQYF.